The 4 T cell receptor beta chains given below trace back to one sample, sequenced in a study of T cell clonality in common variable immunodeficiency. The assay was immunoSEQ multiplex PCR, and TCRdb's table has in-frame clones only and misses some. The repertoire shows over 50,000 clones, none seen only once; the top ten take 3% to 4%. Sample: peripheral blood mononuclear cells. The source of these receptors is a person aged 18 to 75 in good health.

Comments on this clone: The read finishes 3 residues shy of the CDR3 end, and the germline J gene is used to complete it. The chain is built from TRBV10-3 and TRBJ2-7; 8 nucleotides agree with TRBD2. CDR1 ENHRY and CDR2 SYGVKD come from the germline V gene. The CDR3 is 13 residues long. With V trimmed by 8 bases and J by 2 bases, 5 bases remained unmatched. This CDR3 is CAIATSETYEQYF. The CDR3 bases that were read are TGTGCCATCGCGACTAGCGAGACCTACGAG.

This clone qualifies as medium-sized. The CDR3 end falls 3 residues outside the read, so it is completed with the germline J gene. Other DNA sequences from this sample encode an identical CDR3 as well. The V call is TRBV6-2 or TRBV6-3, the J call TRBJ2-5, with D possibly matching TRBD2 (5 bases). V lost 6 bases to trimming and J lost 1 base, with 15 bases between them. The CDR3 length is 15 residues. Germline values: CDR1 MNHEY, CDR2 SVGEGT. The CDR3 here is CASRRRGNSQETQYF. The sequenced CDR3 bases are TGTGCCAGCAGACGTCGGGGAAACAGCCAAGAGACC.

Many counts were recorded for this clone. The read terminates 3 residues before the CDR3 end, so the remaining end is supplied by the germline J gene. This chain links TRBV9 with TRBJ2-7; maybe TRBD1 (5 bases). This CDR3 has 17 residues. Germline V gives CDR1 SGDLS, CDR2 YYNGEE. Deletions cut 0 bases from V and 4 bases from J, with 20 bases between. CDR3 region: CASSVGVGKVQGYEQYF. The sequenced part of the CDR3 DNA is TGTGCCAGCAGCGTAGGAGTTGGAAAAGTCCAGGGATACGAG.

This clone has at least ten counts. The CDR3 bases that were read are TGCAGTGCTAGACCTACTCTAGCGGGAGGGTACAATGAG. It codes for CSARPTLAGGYNE. The CDR3 in its entirety is CSARPTLAGGYNEQFF. This chain connects TRBV20-1 to TRBJ2-1, with 12 bases that match TRBD2. The read ends 3 residues early relative to the CDR3; the germline J gene fills the gap. Germline-derived CDR1 and CDR2 are DFQATT and SNEGSKA (reference sequence). The CDR3 loop spans 16 amino acids. The V gene end was trimmed by 2 bases and the J gene end by 4 bases; junction bases not matched to a gene: 6.